A single sample is the source of the 25 T cell receptor beta chains below, sequenced in a study of cytomegalovirus exposure and HLA in healthy donors. Sequencing used immunoSEQ multiplex PCR; TCRdb keeps in-frame clones, though not all of them. The table records about 400,000 clones, 86% of them present only once. Sequencing used PBMCs. The receptors were gathered from a woman between 18 and 29 years old in good health and CMV-seronegative.

The chain is built from TRBV6-6 and TRBJ1-2; TRBD1 aligns across 7 bases. Germline values: CDR1 MNHNY, CDR2 SVGAGI (reference sequence). The junction had 11 bases not matched to a gene; V was cut back by 5 bases and J by 2 bases. The CDR3 has 16 amino acids. CDR3 region: CASSHATGKTNYGYTF. Written as DNA, the CDR3 is TGTGCCAGCAGTCACGCGACAGGGAAGACAAACTATGGCTACACCTTC.

Only one count was recorded for this clone. This rearrangement joins TRBV7-6 to TRBJ2-2; 8 bases are shared with TRBD1. The CDR3 is 16 residues long. CDR1 SGHVS and CDR2 FNYEAQ come from the germline V gene. Trimming took 5 bases from V and 3 from J; bases not matched to a gene: 8. The CDR3 DNA follows: TGTGCCAGCAGCCGAGCTCAGGGGGCGTACACCGGGGAGCTGTTTTTT. Protein sequence: CASSRAQGAYTGELFF.

CDR3 coding DNA: TGTGCCAGCAGTTTATCCAGACTAGCGGGAAGGACAGATACGCAGTATTTT. It specifies CASSLSRLAGRTDTQYF. The rearrangement joins TRBV28 to TRBJ2-3; the match to TRBD2 covers 11 bases. The CDR3 length is 17 residues. V lost 1 base and J lost 3; bases outside the gene matches: 6. Germline-derived CDR1 and CDR2 are MDHEN and SYDVKM.

CDR3 sequence: CASSGIDRGTSGYTF. The CDR3 coding sequence is TGTGCCAGCAGTGGGATAGACAGGGGGACCTCTGGCTACACCTTC. The chain recombines TRBV25-1 with TRBJ1-2, with 9 bases lining up with TRBD1. The junction had 10 bases not matched to a gene; V was cut back by 4 bases and J by 7 bases. The CDR3 has 15 residues. Germline-derived CDR1 and CDR2 are MGHDK and SYGVNS.

This chain joins TRBV19 and TRBJ2-7; the match to TRBD2 covers 7 bases. CDR3 length equals 13 residues. Unmatched junction bases numbered 3, after V lost 1 base and J lost 6 bases. The germline gives CDR1 LNHDA, CDR2 SQIVND (reference sequence). CDR3 bases: TGTGCCAGTAGTATAGTGTGGGGGGGCGAGCAGTACTTC. Its protein is CASSIVWGGEQYF. Full variable domain (rest looked up from reference TRBV19 and TRBJ2-7): DGGITQSPKYLFRKEGQNVTLSCEQNLNHDAMYWYRQDPGQGLRLIYYSQIVNDFQKGDIAEGYSVSREKKESFPLTVTSAQKNPTAFYLCASSIVWGGEQYFGPGTRLTVT.

Worth noting for this clone: The sample holds other DNA sequences that translate to the same CDR3. The chain uses TRBV4-1 and TRBJ1-4; a weak D match, TRBD1 (5 bases). CDR1 and CDR2 (germline): MGHRA, YSYEKL. The CDR3 sequence is 14 residues long. Trimming left V 4 bases short and J 4 bases short, with 10 bases between. CDR3 in amino acids: CASSPLGGNEKLFF. The CDR3 DNA sequence: TGCGCCAGCAGCCCGCTCGGGGGTAATGAAAAACTGTTTTTT.

The chain couples TRBV5-8 to TRBJ1-5; TRBD1 might be the D (5 bases). The CDR3 extends over 14 amino acids. Germline V gene data show CDR1 as SGHTS and CDR2 as YDEGEE. V was clipped by 1 base and J by 1 base, with 6 bases between them. The CDR3 is CASSLKGSNQPQHF. Written as DNA, the CDR3 is TGTGCCAGCAGCTTGAAGGGGAGCAATCAGCCCCAGCATTTT.

The chain uses TRBV10-1 and TRBJ2-7; 7 nucleotides align to TRBD2. In germline, CDR1 is WNHNN, CDR2 SYGVQD (reference sequence). With 5 bases clipped from V and 6 bases from J, the junction kept 1 base outside the gene matches. The CDR3 extends over 11 amino acids. CDR3 nucleotides: TGCGCCAGCAGTTTAGCGGGCGAGCAGTACTTC. This sequence encodes CASSLAGEQYF.

To note about this clone: Different DNA sequences within this sample yield the same CDR3. This chain connects TRBV18 to TRBJ2-2; 7 nucleotides agree with TRBD1. Losses at the gene ends were 1 base for V and 6 bases for J; bases not matched to a gene: 2. The CDR3 totals 14 residues. Germline loops: CDR1 KGHSH, CDR2 LQKENI. The CDR3 spells CASSPRQGAGELFF. CDR3 bases: TGTGCCAGCTCACCACGGCAGGGGGCCGGGGAGCTGTTTTTT.

V gene TRBV5-1 combines with J gene TRBJ2-7; 8 nucleotides agree with TRBD1. The germline V gene has CDR1 SGHRS and CDR2 YFSETQ. The CDR3 is 15 residues long. The V segment lost 0 bases and the J segment 5 bases; nucleotides outside the gene matches: 7. The CDR3 region has the DNA TGCGCCAGCAGCTTGGGGGTGCAGGGGGCGGACGAGCAGTACTTC. Its translation: CASSLGVQGADEQYF.

The V gene is TRBV5-8, the J gene TRBJ1-2, with 12 bases matching TRBD1. CDR1 is SGHTS and CDR2 is YDEGEE in the germline V gene. The CDR3 runs to 16 residues. Trimming at V came to 4 bases and at J to 4 bases, leaving 8 bases not matched to a gene. This CDR3 reads CASSITGTGGIYGYTF. The CDR3 DNA reads as TGTGCCAGCAGCATAACCGGGACAGGGGGCATCTATGGCTACACCTTC.

This clone was recorded only once. This chain links TRBV28 with TRBJ2-7; D might be TRBD1 (5 bases). The CDR3 contains 16 residues. The germline V gene encodes CDR1 MDHEN and CDR2 SYDVKM. The V and J ends lost 1 base and 0 bases respectively, with 13 bases between them. As DNA, the CDR3 is TGTGCCAGCAGTTTATACTCCACAGGTAGCTCCTACGAGCAGTACTTC. Amino acids: CASSLYSTGSSYEQYF.

The V gene is TRBV27, the J gene TRBJ2-7; 9 bases match TRBD2. CDR1 MNHEY and CDR2 SMNVEV come from the germline V gene (reference sequence). The J segment lost 5 bases and the V segment lost 2 bases, leaving 4 bases of the junction unmatched. The CDR3 consists of 14 residues. The CDR3 DNA sequence: TGTGCCAGCAGTTTACTTGCGGGAGGGAACGAGCAGTACTTC. It specifies CASSLLAGGNEQYF.

The chain links TRBV6-5 to TRBJ2-7, with 9 bases lining up with TRBD1. The length of the CDR3 is 14 residues. CDR1 MNHEY and CDR2 SVGAGI come from the germline V gene. Trimming cost V 6 bases and J 6 bases; bases outside gene matches: 9. The CDR3, as DNA: TGTGCCAGCAGCCAAATAACAGGGGGCGCCGAGCAGTACTTC. Residues: CASSQITGGAEQYF.

The CDR3 reads CASSEEGHGRVYGYTF. Here the CDR3 DNA reads TGTGCCAGCAGTGAAGAGGGACACGGTAGGGTCTATGGCTACACCTTC. The chain uses TRBV6-1 and TRBJ1-2; D might be TRBD1 (6 bases). CDR1 is MNHNS and CDR2 is SASEGT in the germline V gene. Trimming took 1 base from V and 4 from J, leaving 16 bases between them. This CDR3 is 16 amino acids long.

This sequence joins TRBV4-1 and TRBJ1-1; 9 bases line up with TRBD1. The germline CDR1 and CDR2 sequences are MGHRA and YSYEKL. This CDR3 is built from 15 residues. V was pared by 5 bases and J by 1 base, with 5 bases of the junction left unmatched. The CDR3 sequence is CASSWGGQGNTEAFF. The CDR3 DNA reads TGCGCCAGCAGCTGGGGGGGACAGGGGAACACTGAAGCTTTCTTT.

The chain employs TRBV27 and TRBJ2-6, with TRBD2 as a possible D gene (5 bases). The CDR3 is 17 amino acids. In germline, CDR1 is MNHEY, CDR2 SMNVEV (reference sequence). Trimming took off 3 bases at V and 0 bases at J, with 12 bases between the two ends. The DNA for the CDR3 is TGTGCCAGCAGTTTCTATTCCCGGGGCTCTGGGGCCAACGTCCTGACTTTC. This encodes CASSFYSRGSGANVLTF. Full variable domain (missing parts from reference TRBV27 and TRBJ2-6): EAQVTQNPRYLITVTGKKLTVTCSQNMNHEYMSWYRQDPGLGLRQIYYSMNVEVTDKGDVPEGYKVSRKEKRNFPLILESPSPNQTSLYFCASSFYSRGSGANVLTFGAGSRLTVL.

This clone was observed a handful of times. The V call is TRBV6-5, the J call TRBJ2-2, with D tentatively TRBD1 (5 bases). This CDR3 spans 15 amino acids. The germline CDR1 and CDR2 sequences are MNHEY and SVGAGI. Trimming took off 6 bases at V and 0 bases at J, with 11 bases between the two ends. DNA of the CDR3: TGTGCCAGCAGCATGGACACTGCGAACACCGGGGAGCTGTTTTTT. Protein product: CASSMDTANTGELFF.

This clone was seen a handful of times. CDR3: CASSATTRGLAGVADTQYF. DNA of the CDR3: TGTGCCAGTAGTGCAACGACTAGGGGCCTAGCGGGAGTTGCAGATACGCAGTATTTT. This chain links TRBV19 with TRBJ2-3; TRBD2 matches 10 bases. Germline V gene lookup returns CDR1 LNHDA and CDR2 SQIVND (reference sequence). V lost 5 bases to trimming and J lost 4 bases; unmatched junction nucleotides: 18. This CDR3 is 19 amino acids long.

This clone was observed a single time. V usage is TRBV11-3 and J usage is TRBJ2-6, with 7 bases that match TRBD2. The CDR3 runs to 18 residues. V was pared by 1 base and J by 0 bases, with 6 bases of the junction left unmatched. Germline lookup yields CDR1 SGHNT and CDR2 YENEEA. The CDR3 sequence: CASSLGPGRGSGANVLTF. As DNA, the CDR3 is TGTGCCAGCAGCTTAGGCCCAGGGAGGGGCTCTGGGGCCAACGTCCTGACTTTC.

The chain recombines TRBV27 with TRBJ1-1; D remains ambiguous. The CDR3 is made up of 14 amino acids. CDR1 is MNHEY and CDR2 is SMNVEV in the germline V gene (reference sequence). V shed 3 bases and J shed 3 bases, with 11 bases lying between them. The CDR3 coding sequence is TGTGCCAGCAGTTTGGCTCGAGCGGACACTGAAGCTTTCTTT. Translation gives CASSLARADTEAFF.

This chain connects TRBV28 to TRBJ1-3; D unresolved. Germline lookup yields CDR1 MDHEN and CDR2 SYDVKM. V was pared by 3 bases and J by 0 bases, with 3 bases between. The CDR3 is made up of 13 amino acids. The CDR3 DNA is TGTGCCAGCAGTTTGGCCTCTGGAAACACCATATATTTT. Encoded protein: CASSLASGNTIYF.

This clone was observed once. The DNA for the CDR3 is TGTGCCAGCAGTTTCGGGGACGGTATCCGGGACATGGATACAGATACGCAGTATTTT. Its translation: CASSFGDGIRDMDTDTQYF. The rearrangement links TRBV27 to TRBJ2-3; possibly TRBD1 for D (6 bases). The CDR3 runs to 19 residues. V was shortened by 3 bases and J by 3 bases, with 25 bases between the two germline ends. From germline, CDR1 is MNHEY and CDR2 SMNVEV (reference sequence).

The J gene is TRBJ2-7, the V gene TRBV5-1; tentatively, D is TRBD2 (6 bases). Germline V gene lookup returns CDR1 SGHRS and CDR2 YFSETQ. V was pared by 6 bases and J by 4 bases, with 14 bases between. This CDR3 has 13 residues. The CDR3 coding sequence is TGCGCCAGCACCGTCAGTGGGGGGTACGAGCAGTACTTC. Amino acids: CASTVSGGYEQYF.

This chain uses TRBV28 with TRBJ2-1, with a possible D match to TRBD1 (6 bases). V was shortened by 3 bases and J by 6 bases, with 9 bases between the two germline ends. The CDR3 runs to 13 residues. The germline V gene encodes CDR1 MDHEN and CDR2 SYDVKM. CDR3 sequence (DNA): TGTGCCAGCAGTTTTATGGGGGCCAATGAGCAGTTCTTC. It translates to CASSFMGANEQFF.